The 5 T cell receptor beta chains below come from one sample, sequenced in a study of T cell repertoires in cytomegalovirus infection. A single record per CDR3 protein comes from TCRdb applying MiXCR to the reads. The data contain about 450,000 distinct CDR3 sequences, about 33% of them singletons. The sequenced sample consisted of PBMCs. These receptors all stem from a human donor in good health (CMV status not recorded). Some clones in this sample may be carry-over from other donors' samples.

In regard to this clonotype: Just one base apart from a much larger clone, this may be a read error. The chain uses TRBV6-5 and TRBJ1-2; 7 bases match TRBD1. This CDR3 has 14 residues. Per germline, CDR1 MNHEY and CDR2 SVGAGI. J gave up 4 bases and V 2 bases, and 4 bases lay outside the gene matches. This chain's CDR3 is CASSYGTAIYGYTF. The CDR3 bases are TGTGCCAGCAGTTACGGGACAGCTATCTATGGCTACACCTTC.

The chain links TRBV12-3 or TRBV12-4 to TRBJ1-6; D remains unclear. This CDR3 has 11 residues. Trimming took 8 bases from V and 10 from J, leaving 9 bases between them. The CDR3 bases are TGTGCCAGCGGAAACTCGTCACCCCTCCACTTT. Translated, it gives CASGNSSPLHF.

The chain joins TRBV7-2 to TRBJ1-4; no clear D. The germline V gene has CDR1 SGHTA and CDR2 FQGNSA. This CDR3 spans 16 amino acids. Trimming took 6 bases from V and 8 from J, leaving 22 bases between them. For the CDR3, the DNA is TGTGCCAGCAGGAAAGAATCAGGTTTCACTACCGAAAAACTGTTTTTT. Translated, it gives CASRKESGFTTEKLFF. The variable domain in full, completed from reference TRBV7-2 and TRBJ1-4, reads GAGVSQSPSNKVTEKGKDVELRCDPISGHTALYWYRQSLGQGLEFLIYFQGNSAPDKSGLPSDRFSAERTGGSVSTLTIQRTQQEDSAVYLCASRKESGFTTEKLFFGSGTQLSVL.

This clonotype was seen only a few times. V gene TRBV19 combines with J gene TRBJ1-5, with TRBD1 matching 8 bases. The V and J ends lost 6 bases and 5 bases, in that order; junction bases with no gene match: 15. In germline, CDR1 is LNHDA, CDR2 SQIVND (reference sequence). This CDR3 is built from 17 residues. The CDR3 DNA reads as TGTGCCAGTAGATTATATTTCGCCGGGACAGGTGATCAGCCCCAGCATTTT. The encoded protein is CASRLYFAGTGDQPQHF.

This clonotype was found once. The rearrangement uses TRBV12-3 or TRBV12-4 and TRBJ2-2, with D perhaps matching TRBD2 (5 bases). The CDR3 is 14 residues long. V was pared by 10 bases and J by 1 base, with 13 bases between. The CDR3 coding sequence is TGTGCCATCCGTTTACGGGGGAACACCGGGGAGCTGTTTTTT. Its translation is CAIRLRGNTGELFF.